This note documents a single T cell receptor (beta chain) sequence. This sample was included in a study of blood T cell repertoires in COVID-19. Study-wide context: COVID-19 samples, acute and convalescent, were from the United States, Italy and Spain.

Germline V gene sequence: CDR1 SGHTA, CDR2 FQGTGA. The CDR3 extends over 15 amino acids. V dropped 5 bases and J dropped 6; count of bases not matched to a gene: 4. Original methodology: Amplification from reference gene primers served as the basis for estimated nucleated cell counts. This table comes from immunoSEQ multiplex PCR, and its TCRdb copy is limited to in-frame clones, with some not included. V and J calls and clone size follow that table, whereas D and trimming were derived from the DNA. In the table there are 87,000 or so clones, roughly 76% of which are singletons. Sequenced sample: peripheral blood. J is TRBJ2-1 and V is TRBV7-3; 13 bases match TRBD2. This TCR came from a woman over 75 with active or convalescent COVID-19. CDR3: CASSTGLAGVNEQFF. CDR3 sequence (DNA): TGTGCCAGCAGCACAGGACTAGCGGGAGTCAATGAGCAGTTCTTC.